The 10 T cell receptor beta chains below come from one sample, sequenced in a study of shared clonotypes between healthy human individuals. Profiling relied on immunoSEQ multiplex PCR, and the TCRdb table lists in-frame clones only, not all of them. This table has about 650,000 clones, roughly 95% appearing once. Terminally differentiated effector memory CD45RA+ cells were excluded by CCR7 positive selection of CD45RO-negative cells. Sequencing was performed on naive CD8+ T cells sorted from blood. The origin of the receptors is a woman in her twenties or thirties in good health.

The CDR3 loop is CASSLGGVSTSGSWDEQFF. CDR3 nucleotide sequence: TGCGCCAGCAGCTTGGGGGGTGTTTCGACTAGCGGGAGTTGGGATGAGCAGTTCTTC. The chain employs TRBV5-1 and TRBJ2-1; 12 bases line up with TRBD2. V dropped 0 bases and J dropped 8; count of bases not matched to a gene: 15. This CDR3 region has 19 residues. CDR1 is SGHRS, CDR2 YFSETQ, per germline. Together with reference TRBV5-1 and TRBJ2-1, the CDR3 gives the full variable domain: KAGVTQTPRYLIKTRGQQVTLSCSPISGHRSVSWYQQTPGQGLQFLFEYFSETQRNKGNFPGRFSGRQFSNSRSEMNVSTLELGDSALYLCASSLGGVSTSGSWDEQFFGPGTRLTVL.

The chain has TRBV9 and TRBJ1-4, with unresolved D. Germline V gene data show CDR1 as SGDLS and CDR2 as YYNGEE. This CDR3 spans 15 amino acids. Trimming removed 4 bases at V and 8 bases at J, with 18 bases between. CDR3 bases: TGTGCCAGCAGCCTGTGGGCTGGGGTAAACGAAAAACTGTTTTTT. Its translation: CASSLWAGVNEKLFF. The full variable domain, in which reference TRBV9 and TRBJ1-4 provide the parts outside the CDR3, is DSGVTQTPKHLITATGQRVTLRCSPRSGDLSVYWYQQSLDQGLQFLIQYYNGEERAKGNILERFSAQQFPDLHSELNLSSLELGDSALYFCASSLWAGVNEKLFFGSGTQLSVL.

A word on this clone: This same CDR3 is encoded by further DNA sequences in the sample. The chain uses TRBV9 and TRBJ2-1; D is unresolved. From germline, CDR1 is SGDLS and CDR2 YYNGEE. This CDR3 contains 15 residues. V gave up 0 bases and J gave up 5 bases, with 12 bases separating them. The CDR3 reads CASSVGGGPDNEQFF. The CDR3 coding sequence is TGTGCCAGCAGCGTAGGGGGTGGTCCAGACAATGAGCAGTTCTTC.

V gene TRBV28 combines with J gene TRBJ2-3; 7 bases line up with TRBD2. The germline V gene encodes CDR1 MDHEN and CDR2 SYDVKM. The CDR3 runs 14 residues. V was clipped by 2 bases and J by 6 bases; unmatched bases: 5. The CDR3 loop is CASSLGGGWDTQYF. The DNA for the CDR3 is TGTGCCAGCAGTTTAGGGGGGGGTTGGGATACGCAGTATTTT.

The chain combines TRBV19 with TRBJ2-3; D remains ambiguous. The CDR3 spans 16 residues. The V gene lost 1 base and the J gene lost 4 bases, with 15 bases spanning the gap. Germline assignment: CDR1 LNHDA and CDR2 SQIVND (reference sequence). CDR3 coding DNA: TGTGCCAGTAGTATAGTGGCCACCCGCCCCGCAGATACGCAGTATTTT. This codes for CASSIVATRPADTQYF.

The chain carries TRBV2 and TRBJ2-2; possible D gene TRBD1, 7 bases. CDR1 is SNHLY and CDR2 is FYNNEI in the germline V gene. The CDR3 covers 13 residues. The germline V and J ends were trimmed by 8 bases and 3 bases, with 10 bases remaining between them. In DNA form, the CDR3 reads TGTGCCAGCGGAGGGGGCTACACCGGGGAGCTGTTTTTT. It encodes CASGGGYTGELFF.

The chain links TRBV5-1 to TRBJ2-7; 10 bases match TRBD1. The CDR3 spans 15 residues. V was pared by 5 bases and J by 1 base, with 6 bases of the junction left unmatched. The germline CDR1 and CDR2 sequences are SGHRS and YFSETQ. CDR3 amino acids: CASSWGQGMSYEQYF. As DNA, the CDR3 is TGCGCCAGCAGTTGGGGACAGGGGATGTCCTACGAGCAGTACTTC. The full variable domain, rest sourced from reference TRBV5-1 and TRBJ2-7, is KAGVTQTPRYLIKTRGQQVTLSCSPISGHRSVSWYQQTPGQGLQFLFEYFSETQRNKGNFPGRFSGRQFSNSRSEMNVSTLELGDSALYLCASSWGQGMSYEQYFGPGTRLTVT.

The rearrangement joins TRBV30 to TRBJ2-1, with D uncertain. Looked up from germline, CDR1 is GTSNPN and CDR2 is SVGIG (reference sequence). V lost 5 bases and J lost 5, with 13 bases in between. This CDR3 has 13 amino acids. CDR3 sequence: CAWDFRRNNEQFF. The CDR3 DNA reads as TGTGCCTGGGACTTCCGGCGCAACAATGAGCAGTTCTTC.

The CDR3 is CASSEYGPEGAYEQYF. Here the CDR3 DNA reads TGTGCCAGCAGTGAATATGGCCCCGAGGGTGCCTACGAGCAGTACTTC. The chain carries TRBV25-1 and TRBJ2-7; D possibly corresponds to TRBD2 (5 bases). The germline V and J ends were trimmed by 0 bases and 2 bases, with 14 bases remaining between them. The CDR3 extends over 16 amino acids. Germline lookup yields CDR1 MGHDK and CDR2 SYGVNS.

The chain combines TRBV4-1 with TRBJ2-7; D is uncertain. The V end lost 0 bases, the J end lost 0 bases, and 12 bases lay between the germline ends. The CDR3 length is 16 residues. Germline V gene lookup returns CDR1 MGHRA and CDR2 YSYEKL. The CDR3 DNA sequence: TGCGCCAGCAGCCAAGATGTACGCAGGAGCTCCTACGAGCAGTACTTC. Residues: CASSQDVRRSSYEQYF.